The clone carrying this T cell receptor (beta chain) was observed a few times. Its antigen is undetermined. This entry comes from a study of identical twins. Study-level points and caveats: Out-of-frame alpha sequences shared between twins exhibited an excess of low generation probability.

Template switching added a universal primer site, and cDNA bore unique molecular identifiers. Using its own MiXCR run on the 5' RACE reads, TCRdb lists one record per CDR3 protein. The sample lists 500,000 or so distinct CDR3 sequences; approximately 22% were seen once. This CDR3 region has 15 residues. Germline CDR1 is LGHNA and CDR2 is YSLEER. V trimming: 2 bases; J trimming: 4 bases; junction bases outside the gene matches: 6. The same data also went into a second study, on T cells expressing NK-cell markers. That study reports: Of the CD8+ T cell pool in five or six donors, roughly 1.0-8% was accounted for by dominant NKG2C+ clonotypes. Whether expanded NKG2C+ T cell clones recognized HCMV stayed uncertain.

The chain couples TRBV4-3 to TRBJ1-2, with 8 positions matching TRBD1. Sequenced sample: CD4+ T cells sorted from blood. The source of this sequence is a woman under 30 in good health. CDR3 in DNA: TGCGCCAGCAGCCAACAGGGGGCTGAAGGCTATGGCTACACCTTC. Its protein is CASSQQGAEGYGYTF.